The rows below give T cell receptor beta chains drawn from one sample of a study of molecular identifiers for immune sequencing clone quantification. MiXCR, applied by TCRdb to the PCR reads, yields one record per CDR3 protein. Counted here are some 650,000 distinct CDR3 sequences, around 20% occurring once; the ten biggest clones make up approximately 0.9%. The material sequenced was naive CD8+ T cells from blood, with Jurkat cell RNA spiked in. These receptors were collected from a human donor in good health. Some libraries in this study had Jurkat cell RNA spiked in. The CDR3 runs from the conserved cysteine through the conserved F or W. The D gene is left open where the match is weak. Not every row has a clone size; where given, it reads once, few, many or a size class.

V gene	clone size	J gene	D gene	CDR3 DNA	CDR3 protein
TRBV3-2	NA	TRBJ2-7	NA	TGTGCCAGCAGCCGCCCAGGGCTCTCCTACGAGCAGTACTTC	CASSRPGLSYEQYF
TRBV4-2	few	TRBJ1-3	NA	TGTGCCAGCAGCCAAGTCGGAACAGGGCCGGTTGACACCATATATTTT	CASSQVGTGPVDTIYF
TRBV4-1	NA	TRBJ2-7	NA	TGCGCCAGCAGCCAAGGGCGGGCGGGCACCTACGAGCAGTACTTC	CASSQGRAGTYEQYF
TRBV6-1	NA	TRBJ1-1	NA	TGTGCCAGCTGGCAGGGGTACACTGAAGCTTTCTTT	CASWQGYTEAFF
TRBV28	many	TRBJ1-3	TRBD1	TGTGCCAGCAGTGAATTGACCGGGACAGGAGGAAACACCATATATTTT	CASSELTGTGGNTIYF
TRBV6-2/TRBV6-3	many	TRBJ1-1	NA	TGTGCCAGCAGCCACTGGGGCCTTCCCCCCGCGAGCACTGAAGCTTTCTTT	CASSHWGLPPASTEAFF
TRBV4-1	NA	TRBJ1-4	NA	TGCGCCAGCAGCCAAGGTCGTGGAGAAAGCTTAGGGAATAGTGAAAAACTGTTTTTT	CASSQGRGESLGNSEKLFF
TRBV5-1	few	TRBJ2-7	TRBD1	TGCGCCAGCAGTCGAACCGGGACAGGGGATAACGAGCAGTACTTC	CASSRTGTGDNEQYF
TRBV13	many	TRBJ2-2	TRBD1	TGTGCCAGCAGCCTAGGGGGCCTGGGCACCGGGGAGCTGTTTTTT	CASSLGGLGTGELFF
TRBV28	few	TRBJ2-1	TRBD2	TGTGCCAGCAGTTTCCTCAGCGGGAGATTCAATGAGCAGTTCTTC	CASSFLSGRFNEQFF
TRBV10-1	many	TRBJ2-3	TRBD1	TGCGCCAGCAGTTCGACAGGGACGCAGTATTTT	CASSSTGTQYF
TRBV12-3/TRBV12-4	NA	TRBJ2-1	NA	TGTGCCAGCAGGGGACACCCTTACAATGAGCAGTTCTTC	CASRGHPYNEQFF
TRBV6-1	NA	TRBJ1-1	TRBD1	TGTGCCAGCACAGGGACAGGGGCCACTGAAGCTTTCTTT	CASTGTGATEAFF
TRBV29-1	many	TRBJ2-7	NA	TGCAGCGTTGTGGTAGTCCCGGAGGTTGAGCAGTACTTC	CSVVVVPEVEQYF
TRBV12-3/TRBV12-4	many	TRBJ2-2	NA	TGTGCCAGCAGCAAAAGTCTTTTTGGGGACGCGAACACCGGGGAGCTGTTTTTT	CASSKSLFGDANTGELFF
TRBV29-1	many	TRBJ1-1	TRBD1	TGCAGCGTCGACAGGGACTTCAACACTGAAGCTTTCTTT	CSVDRDFNTEAFF
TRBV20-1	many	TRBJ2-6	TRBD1	TGCAGTGCTCGTTTGTTCCGGGACAGCGTTTGTAGCTCTGGGGCCAACGTCCTGACTTTC	CSARLFRDSVCSSGANVLTF
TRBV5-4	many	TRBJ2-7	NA	TGTGCCAGCAGCGCCCGGACGGGCGGTACCTACGAGCAGTACTTC	CASSARTGGTYEQYF
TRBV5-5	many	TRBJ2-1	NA	TGTGCCAGCAGCCTGATCGGTGAGCAGTTCTTC	CASSLIGEQFF
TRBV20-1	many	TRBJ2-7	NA	TGCAGTGCTCACCCCCTGGGAGGTTCCTACGAGCAGTACTTC	CSAHPLGGSYEQYF
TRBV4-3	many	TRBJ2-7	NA	TGCGCCAGCAGCCAAGATTGGGGGGGCGGGTACTACGAGCAGTACTTC	CASSQDWGGGYYEQYF
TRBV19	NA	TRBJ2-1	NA	TGTGCCAATAGTATTGGGATCTCCTACAATGAGCAGTTCTTC	CANSIGISYNEQFF
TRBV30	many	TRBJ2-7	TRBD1	TGTGCCTGGAGTGTAACCCTGGGACAGGGGATGTTATACTTC	CAWSVTLGQGMLYF
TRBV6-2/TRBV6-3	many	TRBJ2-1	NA	TGTGCCAGCAGTTATGTGCTCGACCCGTGGAATGAGCAGTTCTTC	CASSYVLDPWNEQFF
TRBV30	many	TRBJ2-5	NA	TGTGCCTGGAGTGCCCACAGGGTCACAGAGACCCAGTACTTC	CAWSAHRVTETQYF